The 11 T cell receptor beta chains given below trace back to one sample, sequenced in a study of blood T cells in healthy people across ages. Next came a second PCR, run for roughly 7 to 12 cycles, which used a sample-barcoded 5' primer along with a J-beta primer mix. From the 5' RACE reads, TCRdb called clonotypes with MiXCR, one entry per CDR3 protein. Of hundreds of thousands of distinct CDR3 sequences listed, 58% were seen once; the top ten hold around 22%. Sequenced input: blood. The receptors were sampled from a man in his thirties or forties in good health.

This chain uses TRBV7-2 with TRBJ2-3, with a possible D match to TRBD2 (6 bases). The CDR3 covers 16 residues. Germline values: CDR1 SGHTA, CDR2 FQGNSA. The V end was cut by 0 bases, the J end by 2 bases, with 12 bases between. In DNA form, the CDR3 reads TGTGCCAGCAGCTTAGCAGGGGAGGTAAACACAGATACGCAGTATTTT. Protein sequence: CASSLAGEVNTDTQYF.

The CDR3: CASSFSGGTYEQYF. The CDR3 DNA reads TGTGCCAGCAGTTTTAGCGGGGGCACCTACGAGCAGTACTTC. The chain couples TRBV28 to TRBJ2-7; 9 bases match TRBD2. Looked up from germline, CDR1 is MDHEN and CDR2 is SYDVKM. Trimming took 3 bases from V and 2 from J; bases not matched to a gene: 2. The CDR3 totals 14 residues.

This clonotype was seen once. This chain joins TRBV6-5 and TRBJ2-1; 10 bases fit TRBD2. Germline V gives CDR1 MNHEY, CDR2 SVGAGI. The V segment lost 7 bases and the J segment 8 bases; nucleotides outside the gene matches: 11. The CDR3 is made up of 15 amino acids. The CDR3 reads CASTLAGGVLHEQFF. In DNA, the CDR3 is TGTGCCAGCACTTTAGCGGGAGGTGTTCTGCATGAGCAGTTCTTC.

This chain's CDR3 is CASSVDRTARSGELFF. In DNA, the CDR3 is TGCGCCAGCAGCGTGGACAGGACAGCGCGATCCGGGGAGCTGTTTTTT. The genes are TRBV5-1 and TRBJ2-2, with 7 bases identical to TRBD1. This CDR3 has 16 residues. Germline trimming cut 4 bases from V and 6 bases from J; bases unmatched to any gene: 12. Per germline, CDR1 SGHRS and CDR2 YFSETQ.

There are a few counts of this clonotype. The CDR3 sequence is CASSSFGGDREGYTF. For the CDR3, the DNA is TGTGCCAGCAGTTCCTTCGGCGGGGACAGGGAAGGCTACACCTTC. V and J are TRBV12-3 or TRBV12-4 and TRBJ1-2; the match to TRBD1 covers 9 bases. The J segment lost 8 bases and the V segment lost 4 bases, leaving 11 bases of the junction unmatched. The CDR3 extends over 15 amino acids.

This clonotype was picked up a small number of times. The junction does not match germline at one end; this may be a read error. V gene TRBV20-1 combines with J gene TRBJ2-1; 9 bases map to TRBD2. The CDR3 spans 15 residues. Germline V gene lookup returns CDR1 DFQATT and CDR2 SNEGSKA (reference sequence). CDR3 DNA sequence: TGCAGTGCGCCCGCGGTAGCGGGGGAGTACAGTGAGCAGTTCTTC. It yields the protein CSAPAVAGEYSEQFF.

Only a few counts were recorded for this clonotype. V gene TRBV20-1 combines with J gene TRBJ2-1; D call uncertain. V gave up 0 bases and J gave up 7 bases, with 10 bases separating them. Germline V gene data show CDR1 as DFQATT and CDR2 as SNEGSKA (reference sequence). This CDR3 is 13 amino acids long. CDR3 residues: CSARDRSVNEQFF. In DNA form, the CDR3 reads TGCAGTGCTAGAGACCGCTCGGTTAATGAGCAGTTCTTC.

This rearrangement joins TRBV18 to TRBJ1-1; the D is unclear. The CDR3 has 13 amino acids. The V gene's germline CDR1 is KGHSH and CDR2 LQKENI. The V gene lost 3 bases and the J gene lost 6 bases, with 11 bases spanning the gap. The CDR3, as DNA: TGTGCCAGCTCACCCGTTACGGCCTCTGAAGCTTTCTTT. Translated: CASSPVTASEAFF.

The CDR3 region has the DNA TGTGCCAGCAGCACGCCCCTAGGGCCTACCTACGAGCAGTACTTC. Residues: CASSTPLGPTYEQYF. The chain employs TRBV11-1 and TRBJ2-7; D unresolved. Germline loops: CDR1 SGHAT, CDR2 FQDESV (reference sequence). V shed 5 bases and J shed 2 bases, with 16 bases lying between them. The CDR3 has 15 residues.

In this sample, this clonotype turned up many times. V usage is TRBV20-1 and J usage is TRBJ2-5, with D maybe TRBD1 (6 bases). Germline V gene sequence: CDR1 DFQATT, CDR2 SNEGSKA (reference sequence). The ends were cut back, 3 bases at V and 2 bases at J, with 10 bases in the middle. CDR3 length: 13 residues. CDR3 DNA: TGCAGTGCTAGTAGGACAGCACAAGAGACCCAGTACTTC. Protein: CSASRTAQETQYF.

The CDR3 loop is CASSWDVNYGYTF. The CDR3 nucleotides read TGTGCCAGCAGCTGGGACGTCAACTATGGCTACACCTTC. This chain joins TRBV27 and TRBJ1-2; D might be TRBD1 (5 bases). Germline V CDR1 and CDR2: MNHEY, SMNVEV (reference sequence). Trimming removed 6 bases from V and 2 bases from J, with 10 bases in between. The CDR3 spans 13 residues.